These 5 T cell receptor beta chains share one sample of origin, sequenced in a study of cytomegalovirus exposure and HLA in healthy donors. A multiplex PCR was run with 60 Vbeta primers and 13 Jbeta primers. TCRdb keeps only in-frame clones here, not all; method: immunoSEQ multiplex PCR. The sample holds some 180,000 clones, roughly 85% seen once. Sequencing was carried out using PBMCs. Receptors originate from a woman aged 25 to 45 in good health and CMV-seropositive.

This chain connects TRBV9 to TRBJ2-7; D might be TRBD2 (6 bases). CDR3 length: 16 amino acids. Trimming removed 3 bases from V and 2 bases from J, with 18 bases in between. In germline, CDR1 is SGDLS, CDR2 YYNGEE. CDR3 nucleotides: TGTGCCAGCAGCGATGATCCCGGGAGACCTACCTACGAGCAGTACTTC. It encodes CASSDDPGRPTYEQYF. The full variable domain, with the rest looked up from reference TRBV9 and TRBJ2-7, is DSGVTQTPKHLITATGQRVTLRCSPRSGDLSVYWYQQSLDQGLQFLIQYYNGEERAKGNILERFSAQQFPDLHSELNLSSLELGDSALYFCASSDDPGRPTYEQYFGPGTRLTVT.

V gene TRBV7-2 combines with J gene TRBJ1-5; TRBD1 aligns across 8 bases. The germline V gene encodes CDR1 SGHTA and CDR2 FQGNSA. The CDR3 sequence is 13 residues long. J lost 6 bases, V lost 3 bases, and 1 base had no gene match. The DNA for the CDR3 is TGTGCCAGCAGCTTTGACAGGGGTCAGCCCCAGCATTTT. Amino acids: CASSFDRGQPQHF.

This clone appeared a few times. This chain connects TRBV5-1 to TRBJ1-1; possible D gene TRBD1, 6 bases. The CDR3 spans 14 residues. Looked up from germline, CDR1 is SGHRS and CDR2 is YFSETQ. Trimming removed 4 bases from V and 11 bases from J, with 21 bases in between. The CDR3 loop reads CASSQGFRSTEAFF. In DNA, the CDR3 is TGCGCCAGCAGCCAGGGGTTCAGATCGACCGAGGCTTTCTTT.

The CDR3 region has the DNA TGTGCCAGCAGCGAAGGGCCTAGCGGGGAATACAATGAGCAGTTCTTC. Amino acid sequence: CASSEGPSGEYNEQFF. The V and J genes are TRBV7-6 and TRBJ2-1, with 9 bases identical to TRBD2. The CDR3 contains 16 residues. V was pared by 5 bases and J by 4 bases, with 9 bases of the junction left unmatched. Looked up from germline, CDR1 is SGHVS and CDR2 is FNYEAQ. Using reference TRBV7-6 and TRBJ2-1 for the parts outside the CDR3, the full variable domain is GAGVSQSPRYKVTKRGQDVALRCDPISGHVSLYWYRQALGQGPEFLTYFNYEAQQDKSGLPNDRFSAERPEGSISTLTIQRTEQRDSAMYRCASSEGPSGEYNEQFFGPGTRLTVL.

The rearrangement uses TRBV11-2 and TRBJ1-2, with 8 nucleotides matching TRBD1. V was pared by 5 bases and J by 4 bases, with 3 bases of the junction left unmatched. The CDR3 spans 13 residues. Per the germline V gene, CDR1 is SGHAT and CDR2 is FQNNGV. CDR3 nucleotide sequence: TGTGCCAGCAGCGAAGGACAGGGCTATGGCTACACCTTC. Encoded protein: CASSEGQGYGYTF.